A selection of T cell receptor beta chains follows, all from one sample in a study of cytomegalovirus exposure and HLA in healthy donors. TCRdb's table, derived via immunoSEQ multiplex PCR, lists solely in-frame clones and lacks some. The data show under 200,000 clones, with around three quarters seen just once and less than 2% held by the top ten. Input material: PBMCs. Source of these receptors: a man aged 35-49 years in good health and CMV-seronegative. Both conserved end residues are part of each CDR3. The order of the fields is J gene, V gene, CDR3 protein.

>TRBJ2-1|TRBV5-1
CASSLQADNEQFF
>TRBJ2-5|TRBV18
CASSSIGLAGSLQETQYF
>TRBJ1-4|TRBV27
CASRETTGGNEKLFF
>TRBJ2-3|TRBV9
CASSVSPSTTDTQYF
>TRBJ2-1|TRBV20-1
CSASISGEQFF
>TRBJ1-5|TRBV4-1
CASSPYPGEDNQPQHF
>TRBJ2-5|TRBV7-9
CASSSPRGSETQYF
>TRBJ2-7|TRBV7-9
CASSPLGYEQYF
>TRBJ2-7|TRBV7-3
CASSPDYTGEQYF
>TRBJ2-5|TRBV7-2
CASSPQRGGGETQYF
>TRBJ1-4|TRBV2
CASCPGNGEKLFF
>TRBJ2-3|TRBV27
CASSDGLAGDTDTQYF
>TRBJ1-5|TRBV29-1
CSVVAGWGQPQHF
>TRBJ2-7|TRBV15
CATSRVYRVVGEQYF
>TRBJ2-7|TRBV11-2
CASSSPGVFGYEQYF
>TRBJ2-2|TRBV19
CASRSPLSSTGELFF
>TRBJ2-3|TRBV6-6
CASSYPGRGILHTQYF
>TRBJ2-3|TRBV9
CASSPRGPSGRTDTQYF
>TRBJ2-1|TRBV4-1
CASLRGAGEYNEQFF
>TRBJ1-1|TRBV10-1
CASSAPGNTEAFF
>TRBJ2-5|TRBV7-9
CASSQTGLETQYF
>TRBJ2-3|TRBV11-2
CASSLGVWDYHTDTQYF
>TRBJ2-6|TRBV27
CASSLSGNGANVLTF
>TRBJ1-2|TRBV25-1
CASSDIARGYTF
>TRBJ2-2|TRBV7-3
CASSPGANRVDTGELFF
>TRBJ1-4|TRBV19
CASHTRATNEKLFF
>TRBJ2-7|TRBV19
CASSFVAGETYEQYF
>TRBJ1-2|TRBV10-2
CASSGEAISYGYTF
>TRBJ2-1|TRBV28
CASSPTGLGQFF
>TRBJ1-1|TRBV30
CAWSRWAQGRTEAFF
>TRBJ2-5|TRBV10-3
CAISDPSGRAGKTQYF
>TRBJ1-5|TRBV19
CASSIVPISNQPQHF
>TRBJ2-5|TRBV7-3
CASSLISGNGETQYF
>TRBJ2-7|TRBV27
CASSFLSGEQYF
>TRBJ2-5|TRBV12-5
CASGLGTVDETQYF
>TRBJ2-1|TRBV19
CASSIVFTGGAYNEQFF